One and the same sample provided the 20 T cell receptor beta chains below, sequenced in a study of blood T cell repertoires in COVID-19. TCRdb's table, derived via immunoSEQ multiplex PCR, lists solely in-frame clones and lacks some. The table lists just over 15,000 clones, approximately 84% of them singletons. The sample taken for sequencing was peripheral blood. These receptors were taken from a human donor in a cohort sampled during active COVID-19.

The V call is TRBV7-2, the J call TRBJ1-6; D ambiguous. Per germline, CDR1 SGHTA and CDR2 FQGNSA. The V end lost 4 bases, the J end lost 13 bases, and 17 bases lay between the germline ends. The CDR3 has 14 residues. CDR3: CASSSPGGARPLHF. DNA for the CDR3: TGTGCCAGCAGCTCCCCAGGAGGTGCCCGGCCCCTCCACTTT.

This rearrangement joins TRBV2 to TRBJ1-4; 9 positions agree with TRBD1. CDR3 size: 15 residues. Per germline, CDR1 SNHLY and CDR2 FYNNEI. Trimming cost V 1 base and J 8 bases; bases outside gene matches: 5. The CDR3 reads CASSEGGTGPEKLFF. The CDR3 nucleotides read TGTGCCAGCAGTGAAGGTGGGACAGGGCCGGAAAAACTGTTTTTT.

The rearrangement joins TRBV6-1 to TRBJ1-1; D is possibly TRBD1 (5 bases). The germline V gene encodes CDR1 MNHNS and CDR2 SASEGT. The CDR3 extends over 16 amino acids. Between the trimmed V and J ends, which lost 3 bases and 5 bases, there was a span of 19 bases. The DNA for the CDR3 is TGTGCCAGCAGTGATCGGTTCCTCGGGGGGGGGACTGAAGCTTTCTTT. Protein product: CASSDRFLGGGTEAFF.

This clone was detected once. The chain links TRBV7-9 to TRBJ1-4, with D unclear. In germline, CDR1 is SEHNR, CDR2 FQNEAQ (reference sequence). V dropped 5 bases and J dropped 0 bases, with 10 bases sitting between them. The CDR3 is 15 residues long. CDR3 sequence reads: CASSPAGSTNEKLFF. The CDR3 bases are TGTGCCAGCAGCCCCGCGGGCTCAACTAATGAAAAACTGTTTTTT. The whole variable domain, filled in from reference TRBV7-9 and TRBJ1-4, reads DTGVSQNPRHKITKRGQNVTFRCDPISEHNRLYWYRQTLGQGPEFLTYFQNEAQLEKSRLLSDRFSAERPKGSFSTLEIQRTEQGDSAMYLCASSPAGSTNEKLFFGSGTQLSVL.

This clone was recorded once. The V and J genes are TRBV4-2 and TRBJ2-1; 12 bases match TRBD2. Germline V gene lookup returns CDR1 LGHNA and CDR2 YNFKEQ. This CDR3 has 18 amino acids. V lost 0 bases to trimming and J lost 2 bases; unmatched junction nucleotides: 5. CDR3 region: CASSQELRTSGTYNEQFF. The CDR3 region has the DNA TGTGCCAGCAGCCAAGAACTCAGGACTAGCGGGACCTACAATGAGCAGTTCTTC.

The CDR3 sequence is CASSPHPAGTEAFF. CDR3 bases: TGTGCCAGCAGCCCACACCCCGCGGGCACTGAAGCTTTCTTT. The chain combines TRBV2 with TRBJ1-1; D not certain. Germline CDR1 is SNHLY and CDR2 is FYNNEI. CDR3 length: 14 amino acids. V lost 6 bases and J lost 4, with 15 bases in between. The full variable domain, with the rest looked up from reference TRBV2 and TRBJ1-1, is EPEVTQTPSHQVTQMGQEVILRCVPISNHLYFYWYRQILGQKVEFLVSFYNNEISEKSEIFDDQFSVERPDGSNFTLKIRSTKLEDSAMYFCASSPHPAGTEAFFGQGTRLTVV.

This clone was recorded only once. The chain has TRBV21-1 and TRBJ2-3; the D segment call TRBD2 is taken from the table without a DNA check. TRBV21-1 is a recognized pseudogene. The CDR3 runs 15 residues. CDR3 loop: CASRKTSGVLDTQYF. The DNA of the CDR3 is TGTGCCAGCAGAAAAACCTCGGGGGTACTGGATACGCAGTATTTT.

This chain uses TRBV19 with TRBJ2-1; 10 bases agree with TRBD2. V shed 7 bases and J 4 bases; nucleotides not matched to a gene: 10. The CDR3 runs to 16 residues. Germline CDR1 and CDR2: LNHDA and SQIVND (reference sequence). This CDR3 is CASKPNSGRPYNEQFF. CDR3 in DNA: TGTGCCAGTAAACCTAATAGCGGGAGGCCTTACAATGAGCAGTTCTTC. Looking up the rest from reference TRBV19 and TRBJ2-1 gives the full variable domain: DGGITQSPKYLFRKEGQNVTLSCEQNLNHDAMYWYRQDPGQGLRLIYYSQIVNDFQKGDIAEGYSVSREKKESFPLTVTSAQKNPTAFYLCASKPNSGRPYNEQFFGPGTRLTVL.

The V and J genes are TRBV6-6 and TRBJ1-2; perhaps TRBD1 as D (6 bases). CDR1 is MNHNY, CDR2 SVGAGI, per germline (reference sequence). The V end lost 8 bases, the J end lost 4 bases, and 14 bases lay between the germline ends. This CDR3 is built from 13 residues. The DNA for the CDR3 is TGTGCCAGCTGTGGGGGCGCGGGCTATGGCTACACCTTC. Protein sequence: CASCGGAGYGYTF.

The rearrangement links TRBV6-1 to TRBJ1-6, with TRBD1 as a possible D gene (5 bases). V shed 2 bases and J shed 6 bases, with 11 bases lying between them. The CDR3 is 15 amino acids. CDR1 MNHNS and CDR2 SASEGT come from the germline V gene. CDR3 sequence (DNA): TGTGCCAGCAGTGAAACGCAGGGTCGTAATTCACCCCTCCACTTT. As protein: CASSETQGRNSPLHF.

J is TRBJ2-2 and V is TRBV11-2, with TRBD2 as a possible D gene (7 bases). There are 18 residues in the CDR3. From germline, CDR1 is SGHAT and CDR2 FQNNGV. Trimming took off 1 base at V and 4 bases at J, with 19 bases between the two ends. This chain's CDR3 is CASSLGSPGGWGTGELFF. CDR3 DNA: TGTGCCAGCAGCTTAGGGTCTCCGGGGGGCTGGGGCACCGGGGAGCTGTTTTTT.

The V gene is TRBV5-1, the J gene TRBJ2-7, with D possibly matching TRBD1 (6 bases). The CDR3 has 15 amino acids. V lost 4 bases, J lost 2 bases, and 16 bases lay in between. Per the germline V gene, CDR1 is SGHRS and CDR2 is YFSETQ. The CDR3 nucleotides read TGCGCCAGCAGCATTACAGGGAGTCAGGCCTACGAGCAGTACTTC. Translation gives CASSITGSQAYEQYF.

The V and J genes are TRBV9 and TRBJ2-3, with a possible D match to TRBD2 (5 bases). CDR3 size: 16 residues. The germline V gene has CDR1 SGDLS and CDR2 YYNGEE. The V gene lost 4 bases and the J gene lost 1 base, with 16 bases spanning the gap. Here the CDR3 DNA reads TGTGCCAGCAGCCCATGGAGCGGAGGAGGCACAGATACGCAGTATTTT. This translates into CASSPWSGGGTDTQYF.

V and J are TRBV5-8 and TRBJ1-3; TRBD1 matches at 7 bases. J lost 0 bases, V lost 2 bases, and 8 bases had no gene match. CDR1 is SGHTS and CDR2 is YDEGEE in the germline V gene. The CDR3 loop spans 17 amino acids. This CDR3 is CASSFSQGTFSGNTIYF. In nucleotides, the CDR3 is TGTGCCAGCAGCTTCTCACAGGGGACCTTCTCTGGAAACACCATATATTTT. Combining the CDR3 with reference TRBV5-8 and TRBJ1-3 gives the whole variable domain EAGVTQSPTHLIKTRGQQATLRCSPISGHTSVYWYQQALGLGLQFLLWYDEGEERNRGNFPPRFSGRQFPNYSSELNVNALELEDSALYLCASSFSQGTFSGNTIYFGEGSWLTVV.

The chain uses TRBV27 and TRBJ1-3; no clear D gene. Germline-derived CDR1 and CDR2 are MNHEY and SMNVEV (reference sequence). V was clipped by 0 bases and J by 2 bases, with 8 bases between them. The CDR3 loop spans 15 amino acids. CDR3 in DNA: TGTGCCAGCAGTTTATCTCCCCAGGCTGGAAACACCATATATTTT. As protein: CASSLSPQAGNTIYF.

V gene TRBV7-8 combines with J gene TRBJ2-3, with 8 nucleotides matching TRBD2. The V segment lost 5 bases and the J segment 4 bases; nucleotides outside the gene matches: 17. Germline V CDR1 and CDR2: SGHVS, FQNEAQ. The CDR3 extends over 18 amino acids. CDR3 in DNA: TGTGCCAGCAGCCTTTTTTGGGTGGCGGGAGGAGAAGCAGATACGCAGTATTTT. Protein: CASSLFWVAGGEADTQYF.

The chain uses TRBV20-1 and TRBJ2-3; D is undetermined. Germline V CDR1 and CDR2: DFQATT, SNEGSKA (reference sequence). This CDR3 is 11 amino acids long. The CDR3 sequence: CCWARRDTQYF. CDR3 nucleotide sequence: TGCTGCTGGGCTCGCCGAGATACGCAGTATTTT.

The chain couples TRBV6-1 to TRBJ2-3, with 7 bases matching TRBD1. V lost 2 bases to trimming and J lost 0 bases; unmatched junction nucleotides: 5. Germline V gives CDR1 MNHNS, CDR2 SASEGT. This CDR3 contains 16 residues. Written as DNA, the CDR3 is TGTGCCAGCAGTGAATTGGGCAGGGGGAGCACAGATACGCAGTATTTT. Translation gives CASSELGRGSTDTQYF.

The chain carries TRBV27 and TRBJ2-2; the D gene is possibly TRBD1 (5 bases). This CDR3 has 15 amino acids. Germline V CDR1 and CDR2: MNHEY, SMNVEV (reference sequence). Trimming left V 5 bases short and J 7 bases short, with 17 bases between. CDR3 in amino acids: CASSRANIGDGELFF. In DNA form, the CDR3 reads TGTGCCAGCAGTCGAGCGAATATAGGGGACGGGGAGCTGTTTTTT.

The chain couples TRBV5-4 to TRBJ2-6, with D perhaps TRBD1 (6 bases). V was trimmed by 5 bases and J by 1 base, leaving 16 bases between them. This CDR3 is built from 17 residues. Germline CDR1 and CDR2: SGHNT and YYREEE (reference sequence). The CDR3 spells CASRQQGGASGANVLTF. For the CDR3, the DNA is TGTGCCAGCAGACAACAGGGTGGGGCTTCTGGGGCCAACGTCCTGACTTTC. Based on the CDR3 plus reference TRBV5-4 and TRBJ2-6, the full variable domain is ETGVTQSPTHLIKTRGQQVTLRCSSQSGHNTVSWYQQALGQGPQFIFQYYREEENGRGNFPPRFSGLQFPNYSSELNVNALELDDSALYLCASRQQGGASGANVLTFGAGSRLTVL.